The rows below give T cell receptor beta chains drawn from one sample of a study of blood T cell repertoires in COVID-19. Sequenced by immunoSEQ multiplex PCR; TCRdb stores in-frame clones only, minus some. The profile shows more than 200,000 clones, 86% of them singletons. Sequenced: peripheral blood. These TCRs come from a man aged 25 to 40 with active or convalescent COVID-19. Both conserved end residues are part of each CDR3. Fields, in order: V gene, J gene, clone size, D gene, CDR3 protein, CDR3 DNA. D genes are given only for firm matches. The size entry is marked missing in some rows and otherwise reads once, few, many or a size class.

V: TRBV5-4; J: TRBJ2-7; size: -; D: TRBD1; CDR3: CASSNDRVGEQYF; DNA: TGTGCCAGCAGCAACGACAGGGTAGGCGAGCAGTACTTC
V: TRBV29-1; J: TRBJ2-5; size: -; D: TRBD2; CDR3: CSYAGEPYQETQYF; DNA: TGCAGTTATGCGGGGGAACCGTACCAAGAGACCCAGTACTTC
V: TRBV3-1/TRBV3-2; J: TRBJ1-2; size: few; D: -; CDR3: CASSPGINYGYTF; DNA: TGTGCCAGCAGCCCAGGGATTAACTATGGCTACACCTTC
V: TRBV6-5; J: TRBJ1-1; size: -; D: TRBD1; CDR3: CASRHGTAEAFF; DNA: TGTGCCAGCAGGCACGGGACAGCTGAAGCTTTCTTT
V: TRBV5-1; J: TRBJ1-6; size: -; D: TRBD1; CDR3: CASSPAGQANSPLHF; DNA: TGCGCCAGCAGCCCGGCGGGACAGGCGAATTCACCCCTCCACTTT
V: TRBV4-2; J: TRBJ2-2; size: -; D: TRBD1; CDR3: CASSRLGQGSPGELFF; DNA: TGTGCCAGCAGTCGTCTGGGACAGGGGAGTCCCGGGGAGCTGTTTTTT
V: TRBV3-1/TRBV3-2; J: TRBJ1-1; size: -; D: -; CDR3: CASSPPTIPVEAFF; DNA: TGTGCCAGCAGCCCCCCAACTATTCCAGTTGAAGCTTTCTTT
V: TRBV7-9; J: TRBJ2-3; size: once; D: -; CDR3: CAGDRTDTQYF; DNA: TGTGCAGGAGACCGCACAGATACGCAGTATTTT
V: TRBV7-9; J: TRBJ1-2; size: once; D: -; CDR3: CASSLVVDSFYTF; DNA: TGTGCCAGCAGCTTAGTCGTAGACAGCTTTTACACCTTC
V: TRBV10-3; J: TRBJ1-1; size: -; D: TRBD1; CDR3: CAIKGSGGNTEAFF; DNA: TGTGCCATCAAAGGCTCAGGGGGGAACACTGAAGCTTTCTTT
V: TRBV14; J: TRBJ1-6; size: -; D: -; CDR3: CASSQGPGRRSPLHF; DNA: TGTGCCAGCAGCCAAGGACCGGGGAGGCGATCACCCCTCCACTTT
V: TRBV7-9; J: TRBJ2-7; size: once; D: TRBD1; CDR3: CASSLAGQIYEQYF; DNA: TGTGCCAGCAGCTTAGCGGGACAGATCTACGAGCAGTACTTC
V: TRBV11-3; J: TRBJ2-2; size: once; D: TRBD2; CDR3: CASSSTPGGYGGELFF; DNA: TGTGCCAGCAGCTCAACACCGGGGGGTTACGGCGGGGAGCTGTTTTTT
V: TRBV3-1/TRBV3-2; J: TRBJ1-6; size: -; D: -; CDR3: CASSLGARGSPLHF; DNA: TGTGCCAGCAGCCTGGGAGCCAGGGGCTCACCCCTCCACTTT
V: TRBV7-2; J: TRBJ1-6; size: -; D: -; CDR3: CASSLAASYNSPLHF; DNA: TGTGCCAGCAGCTTGGCGGCTTCTTATAATTCACCCCTCCACTTT
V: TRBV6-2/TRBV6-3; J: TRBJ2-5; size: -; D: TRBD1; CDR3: CASSSLGQGPRETQYF; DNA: TGTGCCAGCAGTAGTCTGGGACAGGGTCCGAGAGAGACCCAGTACTTC